The clone carrying this TCR beta chain occurred many times. Its antigen is currently unknown. The CDR3 spans 16 residues. Germline V gene data show CDR1 as ENHRY and CDR2 as SYGVKD. Trimming removed 8 bases from V and 6 bases from J; junction bases left unmatched: 14. The sample belongs to a study of blood T cells in healthy people across ages. It was with a sample-barcoded 5' primer and a J-beta primer mix that a second PCR of roughly 7 to 12 cycles was run. Every cDNA molecule bore a tag from a template-switch adaptor containing 12 random nucleotides. TCRdb analysed the 5' RACE reads with MiXCR anew, one entry per CDR3 protein. The top ten clones hold 22% of a sample with some 700,000 distinct CDR3 sequences, about 20% of them seen once. The total RNA that was extracted per sample amounted to at least 6 micrograms. Findings and limits, study-wide: Across samples, TCR beta diversity tracked strongly with naive T cell percentage.

The chain employs TRBV10-3 and TRBJ2-1, with 9 nucleotides matching TRBD2. The sequence was collected from a man between 65 and 85 years old in good health. The sample taken for sequencing was blood. CDR3 bases: TGTGCCATCCAGGGGGTAGCGGGGGACGTTACCAATGAGCAGTTCTTC. It yields the protein CAIQGVAGDVTNEQFF.